This paragraph reports one TCR beta chain. J lost 3 bases, V lost 5 bases, and 8 bases had no gene match. This CDR3 spans 14 amino acids. Germline V gene data show CDR1 as DFQATT and CDR2 as SNEGSKA (reference sequence). It was with a sample-barcoded 5' primer and a J-beta primer mix that a second PCR of about 6 to 12 cycles was run. TCRdb re-analysed the 5' RACE reads in MiXCR, keeping a single row per CDR3 protein. The table lists around 1,600,000 distinct CDR3 sequences, roughly 43% of them singletons. The source of the sample is a study of blood T cells in healthy people across ages. Sequencing was performed on blood. The V gene is TRBV20-1, the J gene TRBJ2-7; TRBD2 agrees at 9 bases. This receptor was identified in a woman aged 18-35 years in good health. The CDR3 spells CSALPGLAIYEQYF. The CDR3 DNA is TGCAGTGCTCTCCCGGGACTAGCTATCTACGAGCAGTACTTC.